One sample yielded the 32 T cell receptor beta chains listed below, sequenced in a study of metastatic and nonmetastatic thyroid tumors. Each patient came to thyroid surgery without any prior treatment (of any kind). MiXCR re-clonotyped the PCR reads for TCRdb. The table records approximately 5,400 clones, 30% to 40% of them present only once. Material for sequencing was adjacent normal tissue. The receptors were gathered from a female donor with papillary thyroid cancer or a benign thyroid nodule (not recorded which). Some clones in this sample may be carry-over from other donors' samples.

This chain joins TRBV7-3 and TRBJ1-4; a possible D gene is TRBD1 (6 bases). This CDR3 spans 13 amino acids. The V and J ends lost 0 bases and 7 bases respectively, with 6 bases between them. The germline V gene has CDR1 SGHTA and CDR2 FQGTGA. In nucleotides, the CDR3 is TGTGCCAGCAGCTTAACAGGGGGTGAAAAACTGTTTTTT. This codes for CASSLTGGEKLFF.

This chain joins TRBV20-1 and TRBJ2-7; maybe TRBD1 (6 bases). Trimming removed 3 bases at V and 0 bases at J, with 18 bases between. The CDR3 totals 16 residues. Germline CDR1 is DFQATT and CDR2 is SNEGSKA (reference sequence). The DNA for the CDR3 is TGCAGTGCTAGGGGTTCGACAGGTTCCCTCTCCTACGAGCAGTACTTC. Protein: CSARGSTGSLSYEQYF.

The chain links TRBV20-1 to TRBJ1-5; TRBD1 matches at 9 bases. Per germline, CDR1 DFQATT and CDR2 SNEGSKA (reference sequence). The CDR3 is 15 residues long. With 4 bases clipped from V and 1 base from J, the junction kept 5 bases outside the gene matches. CDR3 protein: CSATRGQGSNQPQHF. The CDR3 nucleotides are TGCAGTGCTACCCGGGGACAGGGCAGCAATCAGCCCCAGCATTTT.

This clone was seen more than once but under ten times. The V call is TRBV27, the J call TRBJ1-2; the D gene is possibly TRBD1 (6 bases). Germline V gene lookup returns CDR1 MNHEY and CDR2 SMNVEV (reference sequence). This CDR3 region has 16 residues. V lost 5 bases to trimming and J lost 6 bases, with 22 bases between them. The CDR3 protein is CASSLDGQRPLHGYTF. CDR3 in DNA: TGTGCCAGCAGTCTAGACGGACAGCGCCCCCTTCATGGCTACACCTTC.

The chain carries TRBV19 and TRBJ1-1; TRBD1 matches 7 bases. The germline V gene encodes CDR1 LNHDA and CDR2 SQIVND (reference sequence). CDR3 length: 14 residues. The J segment lost 5 bases and the V segment lost 7 bases, leaving 10 bases of the junction unmatched. The chain's CDR3 is CASKTGSFGTEAFF. The CDR3 DNA follows: TGTGCCAGTAAGACAGGGAGTTTCGGGACTGAAGCTTTCTTT.

V is TRBV5-5 and J is TRBJ1-5; D remains ambiguous. V lost 4 bases and J 1 base, leaving 6 bases between the germline ends. Germline assignment: CDR1 SGHKS and CDR2 YYEKEE (reference sequence). The CDR3 runs 13 residues. The CDR3 loop reads CASSPQSNQPQHF. As DNA, the CDR3 is TGTGCCAGCAGCCCCCAGAGCAATCAGCCCCAGCATTTT.

This clone was found a few times. The genes are TRBV7-2 and TRBJ1-2, with no clear D. Trimming left V 5 bases short and J 4 bases short, with 8 bases between. The CDR3 sequence is 12 residues long. CDR1 SGHTA and CDR2 FQGNSA come from the germline V gene. The DNA of the CDR3 is TGTGCCAGCAGCCCACTCCTCTATGGCTACACCTTC. This sequence encodes CASSPLLYGYTF.

The V gene is TRBV5-1, the J gene TRBJ2-7, with a tentative D call TRBD1 (6 bases). Germline V CDR1 and CDR2: SGHRS, YFSETQ. The CDR3 runs 14 residues. V lost 6 bases, J lost 6 bases, and 19 bases lay in between. The CDR3 DNA reads TGCGCCAGCAATCGCGGCAGGGGAGCTGCCGAGCAGTACTTC. This encodes CASNRGRGAAEQYF.

The chain links TRBV20-1 to TRBJ2-1; D is possibly TRBD1 (6 bases). The V gene's germline CDR1 is DFQATT and CDR2 SNEGSKA (reference sequence). Trimming took 1 base from V and 2 from J, leaving 12 bases between them. This CDR3 region has 15 residues. The CDR3 nucleotides read TGCAGTGCTAGAGTTAAGGGACAAGCCTACAATGAGCAGTTCTTC. Amino acids: CSARVKGQAYNEQFF.

This clone showed up many times. The chain combines TRBV12-3 or TRBV12-4 with TRBJ2-7; D remains unclear. The V and J ends lost 0 bases and 1 base respectively, with 10 bases between them. This CDR3 is built from 15 residues. CDR3 nucleotides: TGTGCCAGCAGTTTAGCCGGACGGGTGTCCTACGAGCAGTACTTC. The encoded protein is CASSLAGRVSYEQYF.

This chain links TRBV28 with TRBJ1-5; D gene ambiguous. The V gene's germline CDR1 is MDHEN and CDR2 SYDVKM. Trimming stripped 3 bases from V and 1 base from J, with 7 bases between. The CDR3 loop spans 14 amino acids. The CDR3 is CASSFYQSNQPQHF. The CDR3 DNA sequence: TGTGCCAGCAGTTTCTATCAGAGCAATCAGCCCCAGCATTTT. The full variable domain, completed using reference TRBV28 and TRBJ1-5, is DVKVTQSSRYLVKRTGEKVFLECVQDMDHENMFWYRQDPGLGLRLIYFSYDVKMKEKGDIPEGYSVSREKKERFSLILESASTNQTSMYLCASSFYQSNQPQHFGDGTRLSIL.

V usage is TRBV6-1 and J usage is TRBJ2-1; 10 bases are shared with TRBD1. V shed 6 bases, J shed 0 bases, and the junction held 8 bases outside the gene matches. Germline values: CDR1 MNHNS, CDR2 SASEGT. The CDR3 has 17 residues. The CDR3 DNA sequence: TGTGCCAGCAGCGTACGAGGGACAGGGGACTCCTACAATGAGCAGTTCTTC. Its translation: CASSVRGTGDSYNEQFF.

The chain has TRBV30 and TRBJ1-4, with D possibly TRBD1 on 5 matching bases. The germline gives CDR1 GTSNPN, CDR2 SVGIG (reference sequence). Between the trimmed V and J ends, which lost 5 bases and 4 bases, there was a span of 14 bases. The CDR3 has 14 residues. The CDR3 spells CAWGAAAHNEKLFF. CDR3 bases: TGTGCCTGGGGGGCCGCAGCTCATAATGAAAAACTGTTTTTT.

This clone was picked up a small number of times. A read error may account for a junction end that differs from germline. The gene calls are TRBV19 and TRBJ2-5, with D possibly TRBD2 on 5 matching bases. CDR3 size: 13 residues. CDR1 and CDR2 from the germline V gene are LNHDA and SQIVND (reference sequence). This CDR3 reads CASSLAYQGTQYF. DNA of the CDR3: TGTGCCAGTAGTCTAGCTTACCAAGGGACCCAGTACTTC.

Worth noting for this clone: This sample includes further DNA sequences coding for the same CDR3. The chain joins TRBV6-1 to TRBJ2-5; 10 nucleotides match TRBD1. CDR3 length: 15 residues. The V gene end was trimmed by 5 bases and the J gene end by 5 bases; junction bases not matched to a gene: 8. Germline V CDR1 and CDR2: MNHNS, SASEGT. The CDR3 spells CASSTTGGNWETQYF. The CDR3 coding sequence is TGTGCCAGCAGTACGACAGGGGGCAATTGGGAGACCCAGTACTTC.

Concerning this clone itself: At the DNA level, this CDR3 is encoded by other sequences in the same sample as well. The chain combines TRBV20-1 with TRBJ2-7; D gene uncertain. Trimming took off 0 bases at V and 3 bases at J, with 12 bases between the two ends. Looked up from germline, CDR1 is DFQATT and CDR2 is SNEGSKA (reference sequence). CDR3 length: 14 residues. The CDR3 nucleotides are TGCAGTGCTAGAGATAGGGTGGGTAACTACGAGCAGTACTTC. It codes for CSARDRVGNYEQYF.

The genes are TRBV30 and TRBJ1-1, with D perhaps TRBD1 (6 bases). CDR1 is GTSNPN and CDR2 is SVGIG in the germline V gene (reference sequence). This CDR3 comprises 14 residues. V gave up 3 bases and J gave up 1 base, with 12 bases separating them. In DNA, the CDR3 is TGTGCCTGGAGCCTCTTACAGGGGAACACTGAAGCTTTCTTT. Amino acids: CAWSLLQGNTEAFF.

The chain is built from TRBV30 and TRBJ1-2, with 7 bases that match TRBD1. This CDR3 is built from 14 residues. Germline CDR1 reads GTSNPN; CDR2 reads SVGIG (reference sequence). Trimming cost V 3 bases and J 4 bases; bases outside gene matches: 8. Here the CDR3 reads CAWRDDRVPYGYTF. The CDR3, as DNA: TGTGCCTGGAGGGATGACAGGGTCCCCTATGGCTACACCTTC.

The chain uses TRBV2 and TRBJ1-2; D is uncertain. The germline gives CDR1 SNHLY, CDR2 FYNNEI. V gave up 1 base and J gave up 6 bases, with 12 bases separating them. The CDR3 covers 14 residues. The DNA of the CDR3 is TGTGCCAGCAGTGAAGGTGGGGTGTACGATGGCTACACCTTC. Amino acid sequence: CASSEGGVYDGYTF.

This clone showed up just a few times. V is TRBV6-1 and J is TRBJ2-1; 12 nucleotides align to TRBD2. The CDR3 has 17 amino acids. Per germline, CDR1 MNHNS and CDR2 SASEGT. V lost 4 bases to trimming and J lost 6 bases; unmatched junction nucleotides: 10. CDR3 sequence: CASSVTSGGLCCNEQFF. The CDR3 DNA is TGTGCCAGCAGTGTAACTAGCGGGGGGTTGTGCTGCAATGAGCAGTTCTTC.

V usage is TRBV9 and J usage is TRBJ2-2, with D perhaps assigned TRBD1 or TRBD2 (5 bases each). The CDR3 has 16 residues. Germline CDR1 SGDLS, CDR2 YYNGEE. V gave up 4 bases and J gave up 7 bases, with 20 bases separating them. The CDR3 here is CASSFGHTPGGGELFF. The CDR3 coding sequence is TGTGCCAGCAGCTTCGGACATACCCCCGGAGGCGGGGAGCTGTTTTTT.

J is TRBJ1-1 and V is TRBV3-1; weak D call: TRBD1 (5 bases). There are 14 residues in the CDR3. CDR1 LGHDT and CDR2 YNNKEL come from the germline V gene (reference sequence). Trimming removed 2 bases at V and 1 base at J, with 8 bases between. The DNA for the CDR3 is TGTGCCAGCAGCCAAACAGGTGGGAACACTGAAGCTTTCTTT. Encoded protein: CASSQTGGNTEAFF.

This chain links TRBV10-2 with TRBJ1-1, with D possibly being TRBD1 (6 bases). The length of the CDR3 is 14 residues. Germline CDR1 WSHSY, CDR2 SAAADI. Trimming left V 8 bases short and J 0 bases short, with 13 bases between. The CDR3: CASGRGQMNTEAFF. The CDR3, as DNA: TGCGCCAGCGGTAGAGGACAGATGAACACTGAAGCTTTCTTT.

The V call is TRBV2, the J call TRBJ2-7; TRBD2 agrees at 8 bases. Germline loops: CDR1 SNHLY, CDR2 FYNNEI. The CDR3 runs 15 residues. V trimming: 2 bases; J trimming: 4 bases; junction bases outside the gene matches: 7. The CDR3: CASSETGTRSYEQYF. The CDR3 nucleotides are TGTGCCAGCAGTGAAACCGGGACTAGGTCGTACGAGCAGTACTTC. The whole variable domain, remainder taken from reference TRBV2 and TRBJ2-7, is EPEVTQTPSHQVTQMGQEVILRCVPISNHLYFYWYRQILGQKVEFLVSFYNNEISEKSEIFDDQFSVERPDGSNFTLKIRSTKLEDSAMYFCASSETGTRSYEQYFGPGTRLTVT.

The genes are TRBV11-2 and TRBJ2-1; TRBD2 matches 15 bases. Looked up from germline, CDR1 is SGHAT and CDR2 is FQNNGV. With 5 bases clipped from V and 0 bases from J, the junction kept 5 bases outside the gene matches. This CDR3 comprises 18 residues. The CDR3 DNA sequence: TGTGCCAGCAGCGGGACTAGCGGGAGGTTTAGCTCCTACAATGAGCAGTTCTTC. Its protein is CASSGTSGRFSSYNEQFF.

This clone was recorded a few times. The rearrangement uses TRBV6-9 and TRBJ1-1, with D uncertain. Looked up from germline, CDR1 is MNHGY and CDR2 is SVAAGI. This CDR3 has 11 residues. V lost 4 bases and J 7 bases, leaving 7 bases between the germline ends. The CDR3 region has the DNA TGTGCCAGCAGTTCTGGGGTTGAAGCTTTCTTT. This translates into CASSSGVEAFF.

This clone has more than one count but fewer than ten. The V and J genes are TRBV28 and TRBJ2-5; maybe TRBD2 (6 bases). The CDR3 has 15 residues. Germline V gene lookup returns CDR1 MDHEN and CDR2 SYDVKM. V dropped 6 bases and J dropped 3 bases, with 17 bases sitting between them. CDR3 sequence: CASSLGATSEETQYF. The CDR3 DNA sequence: TGTGCCAGCAGCTTGGGCGCGACTAGTGAAGAGACCCAGTACTTC.

This clone was found a few times. The chain carries TRBV28 and TRBJ2-2, with D uncertain. This CDR3 spans 14 amino acids. In germline, CDR1 is MDHEN, CDR2 SYDVKM. V gave up 5 bases and J gave up 7 bases, with 14 bases separating them. The CDR3 loop is CASSRLKRSGELFF. The CDR3 nucleotides are TGTGCCAGCAGTAGACTTAAGAGGAGCGGGGAGCTGTTTTTT.

This clone was counted a few times. The germline gene is not matched at one end of the junction; a read error may be the cause. Other DNA sequences of this sample code for an identical CDR3. V usage is TRBV28 and J usage is TRBJ2-2; tentatively, D is TRBD2 (5 bases). The germline CDR1 and CDR2 sequences are MDHEN and SYDVKM. The CDR3 contains 16 residues. This chain's CDR3 is CASIREDGPDTWELFF. The CDR3 DNA is TGTGCCAGCATCCGGGAAGACGGTCCAGACACCTGGGAGCTGTTTTTT.

This clone was counted only a few times. The genes are TRBV12-5 and TRBJ2-2; 9 nucleotides agree with TRBD1. Germline V lookup: CDR1 LGHNT, CDR2 FRNRAP. This CDR3 comprises 14 residues. The ends lost 10 bases at V and 8 bases at J; junction bases unmatched: 11. CDR3 in amino acids: CANVPGQGRGELFF. In DNA, the CDR3 is TGTGCTAATGTTCCGGGACAGGGTAGGGGGGAGCTGTTTTTT. Complete variable domain (other parts from reference TRBV12-5 and TRBJ2-2): DARVTQTPRHKVTEMGQEVTMRCQPILGHNTVFWYRQTMMQGLELLAYFRNRAPLDDSGMPKDRFSAEMPDATLATLKIQPSEPRDSAVYFCANVPGQGRGELFFGEGSRLTVL.

The V gene is TRBV9, the J gene TRBJ2-1; D is tentatively TRBD1 or TRBD2 (5 bases each). The CDR3 runs to 14 residues. Germline CDR1 reads SGDLS; CDR2 reads YYNGEE. Deletions cut 5 bases from V and 7 bases from J, with 16 bases between. CDR3 protein: CASRSRDHGNEQFF. For the CDR3, the DNA is TGTGCCAGCAGAAGCCGGGACCACGGGAATGAGCAGTTCTTC. The complete variable domain, with remaining parts taken from reference TRBV9 and TRBJ2-1, reads DSGVTQTPKHLITATGQRVTLRCSPRSGDLSVYWYQQSLDQGLQFLIQYYNGEERAKGNILERFSAQQFPDLHSELNLSSLELGDSALYFCASRSRDHGNEQFFGPGTRLTVL.

In DNA form, the CDR3 reads TGTGCCAGCAGTTACCCCATCGTAGCTGGCTACACCTTC. It codes for CASSYPIVAGYTF. The chain joins TRBV6-9 to TRBJ1-2; D ambiguous. Trimming cost V 3 bases and J 7 bases, with 12 bases left between them. Germline assignment: CDR1 MNHGY and CDR2 SVAAGI. The CDR3 extends over 13 amino acids.